The sequence of this T cell receptor beta chain was determined in a study of cytomegalovirus exposure and HLA in healthy donors. This clone was seen just once. What it binds is unknown. With 5 bases removed from V and 7 bases from J, the gap between germline ends came to 18 bases. This CDR3 is built from 16 residues. The germline V gene has CDR1 SGHAT and CDR2 FQNNGV. The table came from immunoSEQ multiplex PCR; TCRdb's copy has only in-frame clones and leaves some out. The sample yields roughly 170,000 clones, 84% seen once. Study findings and constraints: Rarity held for most TCR sequences, but there were some public TCRs that occurred in many donors. Cytomegalovirus-associated TCR beta chains were listed, numbering over 150.

This clonotype originated in a woman aged 18-29 years in good health and CMV-seropositive. The sequencing input was PBMCs. The chain recombines TRBV11-2 with TRBJ1-6; a possible D gene is TRBD1 (6 bases). The CDR3 DNA is TGTGCCAGCAGCGCCCGGACAGTTTACACGAATTCACCCCTCCACTTT. Protein: CASSARTVYTNSPLHF.